A selection of T cell receptor beta chains follows, all from one sample in a study of blood T cells in healthy people across ages. TCRdb called the 5' RACE reads again in MiXCR, with one record for every CDR3 protein. The sample records 550,000 to 750,000 distinct CDR3 sequences, more than 20% being singletons. The sample consisted of blood. These receptors originate from a man aged 65 to 79 in good health. Both conserved end residues are part of each CDR3.

V gene	J gene	CDR3 protein
TRBV2	-	CASSRLAGGFNEQFF
TRBV28	TRBJ1-4	CASSLGLTGGNEKLFF
TRBV7-2	TRBJ2-1	CASSLGLAASYNEQFF
TRBV7-2	TRBJ2-4	CASSRETGTKNIQYF
TRBV12-3/TRBV12-4	TRBJ1-4	CASSQGLDEKLFF
TRBV7-7	TRBJ2-1	CASSPRVTSRDEQFF
TRBV3-1	TRBJ2-3	CASSHRLDTQYF
TRBV15	TRBJ1-2	CATSRDGYYGYTF
TRBV12-3/TRBV12-4	-	CASSLARDRDEQFF
TRBV25-1	TRBJ2-2	CASSGDGTINTGELFF
TRBV2	TRBJ1-2	CATADRGWGGYTF
TRBV6-1	TRBJ2-5	CASSDRTSGTETQYF
TRBV19	TRBJ2-5	CASSISETQYF
TRBV20-1	-	CSARDLWTAGPSEQYF
TRBV28	TRBJ2-1	CASRNTVYNEQFF
TRBV3-1	TRBJ2-2	CASSQVTADHRELFF
TRBV20-1	TRBJ2-7	CSAREASGIREQYF
TRBV6-5	TRBJ2-3	CASGRLAGDTDTQYF
TRBV27	TRBJ2-7	CASSPVGGGYEQYF
TRBV20-1	TRBJ2-7	CSTTPGQALSYEQYF
TRBV28	TRBJ2-1	CASSPTGLSSYNEQFF
TRBV28	-	CASSLLAGALNEQFF
TRBV29-1	TRBJ1-4	CSVEVATGREKLFF
TRBV6-5	TRBJ2-3	CASSYSNSGSVTDTQYF
TRBV7-9	TRBJ1-5	CASSQRGSSNQPQHF